This TCR beta chain originates from a study of vaccination effects on CD4 cells after COVID-19. The table came from immunoSEQ multiplex PCR; TCRdb's copy has only in-frame clones and leaves some out. The sample lists some 69,000 clones, around 73% occurring once. Deletions cut 0 bases from V and 4 bases from J, with 16 bases between. CDR1 is SGHRS, CDR2 YFSETQ, per germline. The CDR3 has 16 residues. As regards this clone: The antigen is not known.

An approximately 10-day culture period preceded the isolation of CD4+ T cells. As their vaccination, participants received two doses of either BNT162b2 or mRNA-1273. Nucleocapsid antibodies stayed negative before and after vaccination, showing no earlier SARS-CoV-2 infection. The sample consisted of CD4+ T cells from PBMCs cultured without peptide, taken after COVID-19 vaccination. The clonotype originates from a human donor who received a COVID-19 vaccine. J is TRBJ1-1 and V is TRBV5-1; TRBD1 is a possible D gene (5 bases). For the CDR3, the DNA is TGCGCCAGCAGCTTGGAATCTCAGGGAAGGGGCACTGAAGCTTTCTTT. The encoded protein is CASSLESQGRGTEAFF.